This T cell receptor (beta chain) was obtained from a study of T cells in Graves' hyperthyroidism and ophthalmopathy. About the study: Blood from the periphery was taken at initial diagnosis, before any treatment.

In this sample, this clonotype turned up many times. CDR3 size: 17 residues. CDR1 and CDR2 (germline): SGHTA, FQGNSA. V was clipped by 7 bases and J by 4 bases; unmatched bases: 9. RNA transcripts gave rise to amplified TCR beta CDR3 regions. Initially, a first-round RT-PCR of the TCR CDR3 employed the HTBI primer set. MiXCR, applied by TCRdb to the multiplex PCR reads, yields one record per CDR3 protein. The sample holds about 720,000 distinct CDR3 sequences, around 17% seen once. Specimen: blood. V gene TRBV7-2 combines with J gene TRBJ2-3, with 15 bases identical to TRBD2. The sequence derives from a young man with Graves' hyperthyroidism. The CDR3 sequence is CASTWTSGRAGADTQYF. In DNA, the CDR3 is TGTGCCAGCACCTGGACTAGCGGGAGGGCGGGAGCAGATACGCAGTATTTT.